Below, 10 T cell receptor beta chains from the same sample are listed, as sequenced in a study of tumor-infiltrating lymphocytes in localized non-small cell lung cancer. Repertoires were generated with immunoSEQ multiplex PCR, while TCRdb's copy carries only in-frame clones and drops some. The sample holds 15,000 to 20,000 clones; roughly 79% are singletons and the top ten take around 5.2%. The sequenced sample consisted of lung tumor tissue. Receptors originate from a human donor with non-small cell lung cancer.

The chain links TRBV4-2 to TRBJ2-6; TRBD2 aligns across 9 bases. CDR3 length: 19 residues. V shed 1 base, J shed 4 bases, and the junction held 11 bases outside the gene matches. Germline-derived CDR1 and CDR2 are LGHNA and YNFKEQ. The CDR3, as DNA: TGTGCCAGCAGCCAAGTGGGGGCTAGCGGGGTTGACGGGGCCAACGTCCTGACTTTC. Residues: CASSQVGASGVDGANVLTF.

The CDR3 nucleotides read TGTGCCAGCAGTTACGAGGGGGGCCGATTAGATACGCAGTATTTT. This translates into CASSYEGGRLDTQYF. V gene TRBV6-5 combines with J gene TRBJ2-3; TRBD1 or TRBD2 may be the D gene (6 bases each). The ends were cut back, 2 bases at V and 5 bases at J, with 14 bases in the middle. The CDR3 runs 15 residues. Per the germline V gene, CDR1 is MNHEY and CDR2 is SVGAGI.

CDR3 in DNA: TGTGCCAGCAGCTTAGGCGGCCGAGGCTTTAGGGATTCACCCCTCCACTTT. Its protein is CASSLGGRGFRDSPLHF. This sequence joins TRBV7-9 and TRBJ1-6; D remains ambiguous. The germline V gene encodes CDR1 SEHNR and CDR2 FQNEAQ (reference sequence). Trimming took 1 base from V and 8 from J, leaving 18 bases between them. This CDR3 contains 17 residues.

This chain links TRBV5-4 with TRBJ2-6; D is possibly TRBD1 (6 bases). Germline lookup yields CDR1 SGHNT and CDR2 YYREEE (reference sequence). This CDR3 spans 17 amino acids. Between the trimmed V and J ends, which lost 5 bases and 4 bases, there was a span of 19 bases. CDR3 residues: CASRVKQGPGGANVLTF. The DNA of the CDR3 is TGTGCCAGCAGAGTCAAACAGGGTCCAGGAGGGGCCAACGTCCTGACTTTC.

The rearrangement uses TRBV2 and TRBJ1-5; unclear D gene. This CDR3 contains 14 residues. The germline V gene has CDR1 SNHLY and CDR2 FYNNEI. V shed 3 bases and J shed 3 bases, with 9 bases lying between them. This CDR3 reads CASSEEGNNQPQHF. The CDR3 DNA sequence: TGTGCCAGCAGTGAGGAAGGGAACAATCAGCCCCAGCATTTT.

This clone has only one observation. This rearrangement joins TRBV6-5 to TRBJ1-3, with 11 bases fitting TRBD1. The J segment lost 8 bases and the V segment lost 5 bases, leaving 5 bases of the junction unmatched. From germline, CDR1 is MNHEY and CDR2 SVGAGI. This CDR3 has 14 residues. CDR3 loop: CASSRDRGGYTIYF. For the CDR3, the DNA is TGTGCCAGCAGTCGGGACAGGGGGGGATACACCATATATTTT.

This sequence joins TRBV19 and TRBJ1-4; D perhaps matches TRBD1 (6 bases). The V gene lost 9 bases and the J gene lost 6 bases, with 20 bases spanning the gap. This CDR3 is built from 15 residues. Germline V lookup: CDR1 LNHDA, CDR2 SQIVND (reference sequence). CDR3 residues: CASTQGWAGDEKLFF. The CDR3 DNA sequence: TGTGCCAGCACGCAGGGGTGGGCGGGTGATGAAAAACTGTTTTTT.

The CDR3 coding sequence is TGTGCCATCAGTCGACAGAGTGACACTGAAGCTTTCTTT. It yields the protein CAISRQSDTEAFF. The chain is built from TRBV10-3 and TRBJ1-1; a weak D match, TRBD1 (5 bases). The CDR3 is made up of 13 amino acids. Germline CDR1 is ENHRY and CDR2 is SYGVKD. V was pared by 5 bases and J by 3 bases, with 10 bases between.

This clone was seen a few times. The genes are TRBV6-5 and TRBJ2-7; 7 bases map to TRBD2. V shed 2 bases, J shed 7 bases, and the junction held 11 bases outside the gene matches. The germline V gene encodes CDR1 MNHEY and CDR2 SVGAGI. This CDR3 is 15 amino acids long. CDR3 protein: CASSYGASGTTEQYF. The DNA for the CDR3 is TGTGCCAGCAGTTACGGGGCTAGCGGAACAACGGAGCAGTACTTC.

This clone showed up just a few times. The chain uses TRBV7-9 and TRBJ1-1, with 12 bases fitting TRBD1. The germline CDR1 and CDR2 sequences are SEHNR and FQNEAQ (reference sequence). V shed 3 bases and J 5 bases; nucleotides not matched to a gene: 7. The CDR3 has 16 amino acids. CDR3 loop: CASSFLGTGGITEAFF. Written as DNA, the CDR3 is TGTGCCAGCAGCTTCCTTGGGACAGGGGGCATAACTGAAGCTTTCTTT.